The 3 T cell receptor beta chains below were found in one sample sequenced in a study of T cell repertoires in breast cancer. Paired alpha-beta TCRs of CD8+ T cells were analyzed by expanded emulsion RT-PCR. Unpaired genes were suppressed by blocking oligonucleotides during a second nested PCR. TCRdb re-analysed the emulsion pairing reads in MiXCR, keeping a single row per CDR3 protein. The data hold about 40,000 distinct CDR3 sequences, with 45% to 55% observed a single time. Sample: CD8+ T cells. The origin of the receptors is a pool of human donors with breast cancer or a healthy control (not recorded which).

The chain is built from TRBV12-3 or TRBV12-4 and TRBJ2-6; a weak D match, TRBD1 (6 bases). Deletions cut 3 bases from V and 3 bases from J, with 9 bases between. The CDR3 is 15 amino acids. CDR3 sequence: CASSFTGFGANVLTF. DNA of the CDR3: TGTGCCAGCAGTTTTACAGGGTTTGGGGCCAACGTCCTGACTTTC.

Turning to this clonotype: This CDR3 is missing its conserved last phenylalanine or tryptophan, likely due to a read error. The limits of the CDR3 on the DNA are not certain, so only TCRdb's listed CDR3 is given. The V call is TRBV28, the J call TRBJ2-7; TRBD1, the table's D call, lacks a check against the DNA. Germline CDR1 reads MDHEN; CDR2 reads SYDVKM. The CDR3 is 15 residues long, ends included. The CDR3: CASSFTREVSYEQCL.

This chain connects TRBV30 to TRBJ2-7; no reliable D call. Trimming took off 1 base at V and 3 bases at J, with 13 bases between the two ends. Germline V gene data show CDR1 as GTSNPN and CDR2 as SVGIG (reference sequence). This CDR3 is 14 amino acids long. CDR3 DNA sequence: TGTGCCTGGAGTGACCGGGCCGCTTTCTACGAGCAGTACTTC. Translated, it gives CAWSDRAAFYEQYF.